Below are 17 T cell receptor beta chains sequenced from a single sample in a study of patients and donors after allogeneic stem cell transplantation. TCRdb passed the RT-PCR reads through MiXCR, listing each CDR3 protein once. The sample includes 70,000 or so distinct CDR3 sequences, approximately 25% of them seen just once. Material: blood, either unsorted or a sorted T cell fraction (not recorded which). The receptors come from a human donor who was either an allogeneic HSCT recipient or a stem cell or donor lymphocyte infusion donor (not recorded which). It is not recorded whose cells these are; they may come from a transplant donor.

This sequence joins TRBV12-3 or TRBV12-4 and TRBJ1-1; TRBD1 matches at 10 bases. There are 13 residues in the CDR3. V lost 4 bases, J lost 6 bases, and 2 bases stayed unmatched. CDR3 in DNA: TGTGCCAGCAGTTCGACAGGGGGCTCTGAAGCTTTCTTT. It codes for CASSSTGGSEAFF.

The CDR3 here is CASSQVGLTPNTGELFF. The CDR3 nucleotides are TGTGCCAGCAGCCAAGTTGGGCTAACTCCGAACACCGGGGAGCTGTTTTTT. V and J are TRBV3-1 and TRBJ2-2, with no clear D. Germline assignment: CDR1 LGHDT and CDR2 YNNKEL (reference sequence). The ends were cut back, 1 base at V and 0 bases at J, with 12 bases in the middle. The CDR3 loop spans 17 amino acids.

In its sample, this clonotype was seen a few times. The chain links TRBV20-1 to TRBJ2-7, with 10 positions matching TRBD2. Germline trimming cut 3 bases from V and 0 bases from J; bases unmatched to any gene: 2. CDR1 DFQATT and CDR2 SNEGSKA come from the germline V gene (reference sequence). The CDR3 runs 14 residues. CDR3 DNA sequence: TGCAGTGCTAGGGGGACTAGCGCCTCCTACGAGCAGTACTTC. Protein sequence: CSARGTSASYEQYF.

This sequence joins TRBV12-3 or TRBV12-4 and TRBJ2-3; TRBD2 aligns across 10 bases. V gave up 4 bases and J gave up 4 bases; unmatched junction bases: 8. CDR3 length: 16 residues. The DNA for the CDR3 is TGTGCCAGCAGTTGGCCGATAGCGGGAGGATCAGATACGCAGTATTTT. Its translation: CASSWPIAGGSDTQYF.

This clonotype has more than one count but fewer than ten. The chain employs TRBV5-1 and TRBJ1-1; D is uncertain. Trimming took off 3 bases at V and 9 bases at J, with 15 bases between the two ends. The CDR3 contains 13 residues. CDR1 and CDR2 from the germline V gene are SGHRS and YFSETQ. The chain's CDR3 is CASSSTWERKAFF. The CDR3, as DNA: TGCGCCAGCAGCTCCACATGGGAAAGGAAAGCTTTCTTT.

This clonotype came up many times. The gene calls are TRBV4-2 and TRBJ2-3, with a tentative D call TRBD2 (7 bases). CDR1 is LGHNA, CDR2 YNFKEQ, per germline. Trimming took off 0 bases at V and 1 base at J, with 14 bases between the two ends. The CDR3 has 17 residues. The CDR3 DNA follows: TGTGCCAGCAGCCAAGATGGGCGGGGGCGAGGCACAGATACGCAGTATTTT. Its protein is CASSQDGRGRGTDTQYF.

The V and J genes are TRBV3-1 and TRBJ2-5; D remains ambiguous. Germline assignment: CDR1 LGHDT and CDR2 YNNKEL (reference sequence). The CDR3 has 12 residues. V was cut by 0 bases and J by 7 bases, with 6 bases left in between. CDR3 sequence reads: CASSQDFGTQYF. The CDR3 DNA follows: TGTGCCAGCAGCCAAGATTTCGGGACCCAGTACTTC.

This clonotype was detected many times. This rearrangement joins TRBV3-1 to TRBJ1-1; TRBD1 agrees at 10 bases. The CDR3 covers 17 residues. The V gene end was trimmed by 3 bases and the J gene end by 0 bases; junction bases not matched to a gene: 7. Germline-derived CDR1 and CDR2 are LGHDT and YNNKEL (reference sequence). CDR3 bases: TGTGCCAGCAGCCAGGGTCCGGGACAGGGGATGAACACTGAAGCTTTCTTT. Translation gives CASSQGPGQGMNTEAFF.

Only a few counts were recorded for this clonotype. The CDR3 sequence: CASRPGGPDTGELFF. The CDR3 bases are TGTGCCAGCAGACCCGGAGGGCCCGACACCGGGGAGCTGTTTTTT. This sequence joins TRBV6-5 and TRBJ2-2, with D maybe TRBD2 (6 bases). The CDR3 runs to 15 residues. The V end was cut by 6 bases, the J end by 3 bases, with 14 bases between. Germline values: CDR1 MNHEY, CDR2 SVGAGI.

The chain combines TRBV19 with TRBJ2-1; D not certain. Trimming stripped 9 bases from V and 7 bases from J, with 4 bases between. From germline, CDR1 is LNHDA and CDR2 SQIVND (reference sequence). The CDR3 spans 9 residues. Here the CDR3 reads CASRNEQFF. CDR3 DNA: TGTGCCAGCCGGAATGAGCAGTTCTTC.

V gene TRBV19 combines with J gene TRBJ2-5; the match to TRBD1 covers 7 bases. The CDR3 spans 13 residues. V shed 4 bases, J shed 4 bases, and the junction held 3 bases outside the gene matches. CDR1 LNHDA and CDR2 SQIVND come from the germline V gene (reference sequence). In nucleotides, the CDR3 is TGTGCCAGTAGTAATAGACAGGGAGAGACCCAGTACTTC. It translates to CASSNRQGETQYF.

This chain links TRBV7-2 with TRBJ2-5; D call uncertain. The V gene lost 0 bases and the J gene lost 4 bases, with 6 bases spanning the gap. The CDR3 extends over 13 amino acids. Germline CDR1 is SGHTA and CDR2 is FQGNSA. CDR3 DNA sequence: TGTGCCAGCAGCTTAGCGAGAGGAGAGACCCAGTACTTC. Protein sequence: CASSLARGETQYF. Based on the CDR3 plus reference TRBV7-2 and TRBJ2-5, the full variable domain is GAGVSQSPSNKVTEKGKDVELRCDPISGHTALYWYRQSLGQGLEFLIYFQGNSAPDKSGLPSDRFSAERTGGSVSTLTIQRTQQEDSAVYLCASSLARGETQYFGPGTRLLVL.

J is TRBJ1-1 and V is TRBV20-1, with D possibly TRBD1 on 5 matching bases. The V gene's germline CDR1 is DFQATT and CDR2 SNEGSKA (reference sequence). There are 15 residues in the CDR3. Trimming left V 0 bases short and J 1 base short, with 12 bases between. In DNA form, the CDR3 reads TGCAGTGCTAGAGAACCCAGCACAGGGAACACTGAAGCTTTCTTT. This translates into CSAREPSTGNTEAFF.

The V call is TRBV7-8, the J call TRBJ2-3; perhaps TRBD2 as D (5 bases). Germline V CDR1 and CDR2: SGHVS, FQNEAQ. Trimming left V 6 bases short and J 7 bases short, with 14 bases between. The CDR3 is made up of 13 amino acids. The CDR3 DNA is TGTGCCAGCAGGACCAGAGGGATCCATACGCAGTATTTT. Translating gives CASRTRGIHTQYF. Complete variable domain (other parts from reference TRBV7-8 and TRBJ2-3): GAGVSQSPRYKVAKRGQDVALRCDPISGHVSLFWYQQALGQGPEFLTYFQNEAQLDKSGLPSDRFFAERPEGSVSTLKIQRTQQEDSAVYLCASRTRGIHTQYFGPGTRLTVL.

The rearrangement uses TRBV10-3 and TRBJ1-2; D is unclear. The CDR3 extends over 13 amino acids. The V and J ends lost 7 bases and 0 bases respectively, with 9 bases between them. Looked up from germline, CDR1 is ENHRY and CDR2 is SYGVKD. CDR3 coding DNA: TGTGCCATCAAGGGCCAGACTAACTATGGCTACACCTTC. This encodes CAIKGQTNYGYTF.

This clonotype was picked up one time. This chain links TRBV20-1 with TRBJ2-3; no firm D call. V was pared by 6 bases and J by 0 bases, with 13 bases between. The germline CDR1 and CDR2 sequences are DFQATT and SNEGSKA (reference sequence). The CDR3 runs to 14 residues. CDR3 amino acids: CSAPVWPSTDTQYF. CDR3 nucleotides: TGCAGTGCGCCCGTGTGGCCTAGCACAGATACGCAGTATTTT.

This chain joins TRBV6-5 and TRBJ2-7, with 9 bases identical to TRBD1. The germline V gene has CDR1 MNHEY and CDR2 SVGAGI. This CDR3 contains 13 residues. J was trimmed by 5 bases and V by 10 bases; bases with no gene match: 9. The DNA for the CDR3 is TGTGCCACCTCGGGACAGGGTATGCACGAGCAGTACTTC. Translating it yields CATSGQGMHEQYF.